This T cell receptor (beta chain) emerged from a study of vaccination effects on CD4 cells after COVID-19. The protocol was immunoSEQ multiplex PCR, while the TCRdb copy is restricted to in-frame clones and leaves out a portion. The table includes under 35,000 clones, 70% to 75% detected once. Germline-derived CDR1 and CDR2 are SGHTA and FQGNSA. The trim removed 5 bases at V and 9 bases at J, leaving 11 bases unmatched. The CDR3 runs 14 residues. In regard to this clone: Its target is unknown.

Cells that had been cultured for 10 days were the source of isolated CD4+ T cells. As their vaccination, participants received two doses of either BNT162b2 or mRNA-1273. The TCR sequence derives from a human donor who received a COVID-19 vaccine. The sample was CD4+ T cells from PBMCs cultured without peptide, taken after COVID-19 vaccination. V usage is TRBV7-2 and J usage is TRBJ2-3, with 7 bases that match TRBD2. The chain's CDR3 is CASSNIGGRATQYF. DNA of the CDR3: TGTGCCAGCAGCAATATTGGGGGGAGGGCCACGCAGTATTTT.